This T cell receptor beta chain was identified during a study of STAT5B mutations in CD4+ large granular lymphocyte leukemia (dated by TCRdb to about 2022). As for the study more broadly: Among the healthy controls, the CDR3 'QG' motif was associated with a particular HLA allele. Flow cytometry on FACSCanto II or FACSVerse showed that the purified fractions were more than 95% pure among lymphocytes. The TCRbeta repertoires of CD4+ T-cell large granular lymphocyte leukemia patients were compared with the TCRbeta repertoires of healthy blood donors. Broad study findings and their caveats: Main leukemic clonotypes were private to each patient, although approximately 26% appeared at low frequency in other patients' non-leukemic repertoires. Compared with healthy CD4+ repertoires, CD4-sorted patient repertoires appeared more clonal, and this difference remained even after the putative leukemic clones were removed. TRBV06-family usage was enriched among the top patient clones (8/27) compared with healthy controls (2/35). The data were not HLA-matched, and the higher clonality in CD4+ T-LGLL than in CD8+ T-LGLL could be due to the relatively small sample size.

TCRbeta rearrangements were sequenced from genomic DNA using the immunoSEQ assay at survey resolution. The study's own analysis went as follows. A lowest detectable productive clonotype frequency of 2.59 x 10-5 was observed in the TCR sequencing data. Only productive TCRbeta rearrangements, defined as complete and in-frame sequences, were included in the analyses. The clonality of each sample was calculated as Simpson clonality in the immunoSEQ Analyzer version 3.0. Clones were binned by frequency as very rare, small, medium, large (1-20%) or hyperexpanded (>20%). OLGA 1.2.3 estimated generation probabilities, VDJtools produced V-gene circos plots, VDJdb was queried for specificities, and GLIPH identified CDR3 motifs. This is the immuneACCESS table as TCRdb keeps it, with only in-frame sequences that have V and J called. A part of the clones is gone; compared with another copy, unresolved V genes explain less than half, and the rest is unexplained. V and J calls and clone size follow that table, whereas D and trimming were derived from the DNA. Across this sample there are fewer than 35,000 clones, with around 70% seen only once. The ten largest clonotypes hold 0.85% to 1.2% of the sample.

Buffy coats from some 36 blood donors, supplied by the Finnish Red Cross blood service, were used as healthy controls. All TCR-sequenced material derived from peripheral blood: patient blood samples and healthy donor buffy coats. Ficoll-Hypaque gradient centrifugation was used to isolate peripheral blood mononuclear cells. CD4+ cells were purified magnetically from the buffy coats of healthy controls. The Gentra Puregene Cell and Tissue kit was used to extract genomic DNA, and a Qubit 2.0 fluorometer was used to measure the amount of genomic DNA. The junction carries 21 bases between V and J, which are trimmed by 4 bases and 0 bases respectively. The CDR3 starts with the cysteine, ends with the phenylalanine, and has 18 residues. The kept DNA is CDR3 alone, 54 bases in frame from the first base. CDR1 and CDR2 were assigned from the germline V gene as MDHEN and SYDVKM. Comment on this clone: What this receptor recognizes is not known. Base qualities are not provided; no much larger clone lies one nucleotide away.

Material for sequencing was CD4+ T cells from blood buffy coats. The origin of this receptor is a human donor in good health. The V and J genes are TRBV28 and TRBJ1-1; 5 matching bases give a weak D call of TRBD1. The DNA sequence reads TGTGCCAGCAGTTCAGGGTCGGGTGGCTGGGGCATGAACACTGAAGCTTTCTTT. Its amino acids are CASSSGSGGWGMNTEAFF.